The 8 T cell receptor beta chains below all came from one sample that was sequenced in a study of patients and donors after allogeneic stem cell transplantation. Via MiXCR, TCRdb re-called the RT-PCR reads, giving one row per CDR3 protein. The sample carries roughly 960,000 distinct CDR3 sequences, approximately 19% recorded once. What was sequenced was blood, either unsorted or a sorted T cell fraction (not recorded which). The receptors here all came from a human donor who was either an allogeneic HSCT recipient or a stem cell or donor lymphocyte infusion donor (not recorded which). It is not recorded whose cells these are; they may come from a transplant donor.

In its sample, this clonotype was seen a few times. This chain joins TRBV20-1 and TRBJ1-5; D is uncertain. With 1 base removed from V and 8 bases from J, the gap between germline ends came to 9 bases. There are 12 residues in the CDR3. Germline lookup yields CDR1 DFQATT and CDR2 SNEGSKA (reference sequence). The CDR3 coding sequence is TGCAGTGCTAGAGGATTTCTGGAGCCCCAGCATTTT. It codes for CSARGFLEPQHF.

This chain links TRBV2 with TRBJ2-1, with TRBD1 matching 7 bases. V dropped 5 bases and J dropped 6; count of bases not matched to a gene: 10. The CDR3 has 15 residues. The germline V gene has CDR1 SNHLY and CDR2 FYNNEI. This chain's CDR3 is CASSKETGNPNEQFF. CDR3 sequence (DNA): TGTGCCAGCAGTAAAGAGACAGGGAACCCCAATGAGCAGTTCTTC.

This chain joins TRBV20-1 and TRBJ2-5; 7 positions match TRBD1. V shed 4 bases and J 5 bases; nucleotides not matched to a gene: 4. The germline CDR1 and CDR2 sequences are DFQATT and SNEGSKA (reference sequence). The CDR3 is made up of 12 amino acids. CDR3 nucleotides: TGCAGTGCTAAGACAGGGACGGAGACCCAGTACTTC. It translates to CSAKTGTETQYF.

This clonotype has a handful of counts. V and J are TRBV6-2 or TRBV6-3 and TRBJ2-7; D may be TRBD2 (6 bases). The CDR3 is 13 residues long. V was cut by 5 bases and J by 5 bases, with 13 bases left in between. Germline assignment: CDR1 MNHEY and CDR2 SVGEGT. The CDR3 reads CASSDPTGDEQYF. CDR3 coding DNA: TGTGCCAGCAGTGACCCGACGGGAGACGAGCAGTACTTC.

The chain is built from TRBV12-3 or TRBV12-4 and TRBJ1-5, with no clear D. The germline V and J ends were trimmed by 3 bases and 5 bases, with 11 bases remaining between them. This CDR3 contains 14 residues. CDR3 sequence (DNA): TGTGCCAGCAGTTTTGGCAAGGCGTATCAGCCCCAGCATTTT. Translation: CASSFGKAYQPQHF.

This clonotype has only a few counts. V is TRBV18 and J is TRBJ1-1; D ambiguous. Germline V gene lookup returns CDR1 KGHSH and CDR2 LQKENI. The CDR3 runs 17 residues. V lost 3 bases and J lost 0, with 17 bases in between. In DNA, the CDR3 is TGTGCCAGCTCACCTCGGCGGCTCCAACCTATGAACACTGAAGCTTTCTTT. Its protein product is CASSPRRLQPMNTEAFF. Combining the CDR3 with reference TRBV18 and TRBJ1-1 gives the whole variable domain NAGVMQNPRHLVRRRGQEARLRCSPMKGHSHVYWYRQLPEEGLKFMVYLQKENIIDESGMPKERFSAEFPKEGPSILRIQQVVRGDSAAYFCASSPRRLQPMNTEAFFGQGTRLTVV.

The V gene is TRBV6-2 or TRBV6-3, the J gene TRBJ1-6, with a weak D call TRBD1 (5 bases). V shed 4 bases and J shed 8 bases, with 12 bases lying between them. Germline V gene lookup returns CDR1 MNHEY and CDR2 SVGEGT. The CDR3 sequence is 14 residues long. The CDR3 DNA is TGTGCCAGCAGTTGGGGACGAGGGTATTCACCCCTCCACTTT. Translating it yields CASSWGRGYSPLHF.

There are a few counts of this clonotype. At one end the junction does not follow the germline gene, possibly because of a read error. The chain joins TRBV11-2 to TRBJ2-5, with D perhaps assigned TRBD1 or TRBD2 (5 bases each). The CDR3 has 12 amino acids. Germline loops: CDR1 SGHAT, CDR2 FQNNGV. The CDR3 DNA reads TGTGCCAGCAGCCATGGGACGACACGAGAGGACTTC. Translation: CASSHGTTREDF.